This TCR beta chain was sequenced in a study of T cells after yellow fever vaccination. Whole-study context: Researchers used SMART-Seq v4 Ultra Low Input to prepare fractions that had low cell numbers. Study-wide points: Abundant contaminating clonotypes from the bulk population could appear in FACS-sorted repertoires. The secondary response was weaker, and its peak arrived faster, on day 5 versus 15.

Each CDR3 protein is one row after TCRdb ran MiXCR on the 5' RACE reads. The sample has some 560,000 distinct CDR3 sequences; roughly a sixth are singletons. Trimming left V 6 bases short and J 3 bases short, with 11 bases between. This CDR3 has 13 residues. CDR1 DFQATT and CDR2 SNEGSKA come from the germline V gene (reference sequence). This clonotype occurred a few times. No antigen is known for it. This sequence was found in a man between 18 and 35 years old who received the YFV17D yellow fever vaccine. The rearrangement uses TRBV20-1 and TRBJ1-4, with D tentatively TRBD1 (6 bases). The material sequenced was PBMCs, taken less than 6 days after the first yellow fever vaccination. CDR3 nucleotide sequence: TGCAGTGCCGAGGACAGCCCTAATGAAAAACTGTTTTTT. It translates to CSAEDSPNEKLFF.